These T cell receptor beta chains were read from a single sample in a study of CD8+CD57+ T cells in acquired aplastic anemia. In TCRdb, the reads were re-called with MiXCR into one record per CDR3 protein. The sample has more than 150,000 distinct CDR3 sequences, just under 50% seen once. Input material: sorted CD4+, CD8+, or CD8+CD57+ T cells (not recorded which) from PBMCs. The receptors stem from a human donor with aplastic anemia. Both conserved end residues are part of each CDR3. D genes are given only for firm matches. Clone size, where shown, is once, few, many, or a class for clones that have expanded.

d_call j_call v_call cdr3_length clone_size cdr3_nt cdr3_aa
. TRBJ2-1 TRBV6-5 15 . TGTGCCAGCACCATTAGCGGAAGAAACTACAATGAGCAGTTCTTC CASTISGRNYNEQFF
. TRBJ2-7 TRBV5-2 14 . TGTGCCAGCAACTTATCAAGGGGCTCCTACGAGCAGTACTTC CASNLSRGSYEQYF
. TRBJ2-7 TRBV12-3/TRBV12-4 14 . TGTGCCAGCAGTTGGGGACCGACGACCTACGAGCAGTACTTC CASSWGPTTYEQYF
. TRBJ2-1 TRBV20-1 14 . TGCAGTGCCCTGCACCCGTCAAAGGACAATGAGCAGTTCTTC CSALHPSKDNEQFF
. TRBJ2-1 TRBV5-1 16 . TGCGCCAGCAGCTTACAGGCGTCGGTCGGTCACAAAGAGCAGTTCTTC CASSLQASVGHKEQFF
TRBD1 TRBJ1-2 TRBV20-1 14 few TGCAGTGCTAGCAACGGGGACAGGGGTGATGGCTACACCTTC CSASNGDRGDGYTF
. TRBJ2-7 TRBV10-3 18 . TGTGCCATCAGTTCTAGCGGAGGGGGGAGCATAAGCTCCTACGAGCAGTACTTC CAISSSGGGSISSYEQYF
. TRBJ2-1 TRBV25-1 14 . TGTGCCAGCAAAGGGACAAGCTCCTACAATGAGCAGTTCTTC CASKGTSSYNEQFF
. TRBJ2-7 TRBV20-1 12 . TGCAGTGCCCTTCTCGGGGATTACGAGCAGTACTTC CSALLGDYEQYF
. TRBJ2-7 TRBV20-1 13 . TGCAGTGCTAGAGAGACTGGGAGGTACGAGCAGTACTTC CSARETGRYEQYF
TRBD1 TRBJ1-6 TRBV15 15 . TGTGCCACCAGCACCGGGACAGGGAGTAATTCACCCCTCCACTTT CATSTGTGSNSPLHF
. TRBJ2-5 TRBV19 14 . TGTGCCAGTAGTGGATGGGACCGAGGGGAGACCCAGTACTTC CASSGWDRGETQYF
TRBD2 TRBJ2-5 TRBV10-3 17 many TGTGCCATCAGTGAGGGGGCGGGAGGGCCCGCAAAAGAGACCCAGTACTTC CAISEGAGGPAKETQYF
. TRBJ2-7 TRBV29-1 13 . TGCAGCGTTGTTCCGGGTATCTCCTACGAGCAGTACTTC CSVVPGISYEQYF
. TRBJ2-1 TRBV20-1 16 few TGCAGTGCTAGAGATCTTGCGGGGGCCGATCTCAATGAGCAGTTCTTC CSARDLAGADLNEQFF
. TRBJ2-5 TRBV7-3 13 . TGTGCCAGCAGCTCAACCAACACGGAGACCCAGTACTTC CASSSTNTETQYF
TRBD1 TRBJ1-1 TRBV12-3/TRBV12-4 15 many TGTGCCAGCAGCCCAAGCGAGGGGGCGAACACTGAAGCTTTCTTT CASSPSEGANTEAFF
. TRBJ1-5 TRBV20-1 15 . TGCAGTGCTAGTCCCGGACTGGGTTTGAGTCAGCCCCAGCATTTT CSASPGLGLSQPQHF
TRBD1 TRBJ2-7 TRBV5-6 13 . TGTGCCAGCAGCTTGACAGGGGGAGGCGAGCAGTACTTC CASSLTGGGEQYF
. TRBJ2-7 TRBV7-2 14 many TGTGCCAGCAGCTTAGCCAGGGGCGACTACGAGCAGTACTTC CASSLARGDYEQYF
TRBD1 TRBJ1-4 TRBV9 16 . TGTGCCAGCAGCGTATTGGCAGGGGGACTTAATGAAAAACTGTTTTTT CASSVLAGGLNEKLFF
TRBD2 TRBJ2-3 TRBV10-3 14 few TGTGCCATCGGACTAGCAGAAAGCACAGATACGCAGTATTTT CAIGLAESTDTQYF
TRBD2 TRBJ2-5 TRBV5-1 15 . TGCGCCAGCAGCCCCCGGGGGGGGAACCAAGAGACCCAGTACTTC CASSPRGGNQETQYF
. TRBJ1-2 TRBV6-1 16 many TGTGCCAGCAGTGCAGGGAATATGGTCTCTGGTCTAATCGGTACCTTC CASSAGNMVSGLIGTF
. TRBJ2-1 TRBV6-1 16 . TGTGCCAGCAGTACCGGGGCGCCAAGCTCCTACAATGAGCAGTTCTTC CASSTGAPSSYNEQFF
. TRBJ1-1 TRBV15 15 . TGTGCCACCAGCAGACTACCCACGGGAGGTACTGAAGCTTTCTTT CATSRLPTGGTEAFF
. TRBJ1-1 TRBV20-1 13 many TGCAGTGCTAGGAGACAGATGAACACTGAAGCTTTCTTT CSARRQMNTEAFF
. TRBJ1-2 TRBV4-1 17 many TGCGCCAGCAGCCAAGCCCTCCGGGTCGAAGATTTTTATGGCTACACCTTC CASSQALRVEDFYGYTF
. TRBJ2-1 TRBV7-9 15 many TGTGCCAGCAGCTTGGTACTGAGCTCCTACAATGAGCAGTTCTTC CASSLVLSSYNEQFF
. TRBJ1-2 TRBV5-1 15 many TGCGCCAGCAGCTTGGATCTGGGATTCGTAAATGGCTACACCTTC CASSLDLGFVNGYTF
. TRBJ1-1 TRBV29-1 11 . TGCAGCGTTGAGACGTCAACTGAAGCTTTCTTT CSVETSTEAFF
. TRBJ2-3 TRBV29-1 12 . TGCAGCGTACGCTCCAGCGCAGATACGCAGTATTTT CSVRSSADTQYF
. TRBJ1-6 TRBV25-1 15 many TGTGCCAGCAGTGGATCCGGGACGGTTAATTCACCCCTCCACTTT CASSGSGTVNSPLHF
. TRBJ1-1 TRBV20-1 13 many TGCAGTGCGATCCGGGACCAGAACACTGAAGCTTTCTTT CSAIRDQNTEAFF
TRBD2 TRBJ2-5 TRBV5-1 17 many TGCGCCAGCAGCTCCTCCAGAGGCGCGGGAGGGTTGGAGACCCAGTACTTC CASSSSRGAGGLETQYF
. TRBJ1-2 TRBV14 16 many TGTGCCAGCAGCCAAACAGGGAGCCCAACCTACTATGGCTACACCTTC CASSQTGSPTYYGYTF
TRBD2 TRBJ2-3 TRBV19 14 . TGTGCCAGTTCGGGAGGATGGGACACAGATACGCAGTATTTT CASSGGWDTDTQYF
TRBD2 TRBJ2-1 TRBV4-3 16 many TGCGCCAGCAGCCGTCCCCTAGCGGGAGGGGGAAATGAGCAGTTCTTC CASSRPLAGGGNEQFF
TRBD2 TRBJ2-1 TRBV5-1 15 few TGCGCCAGCGGGAAGGGACTAGCCGATTACAATGGGCAGTTCTTC CASGKGLADYNGQFF
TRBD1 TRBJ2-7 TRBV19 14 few TGTGCCAGTAGCTCCAGGGGGTACCCCTACGAGCAGTACTTC CASSSRGYPYEQYF
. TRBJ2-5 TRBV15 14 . TGTGCCCCCAGCAGAGAACAGGTTAGGGAGACCCAGTACTTC CAPSREQVRETQYF
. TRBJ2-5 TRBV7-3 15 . TGTGCCAGCGGAGGCGGACAAGCAGGGATAGAGACCCAGTACTTC CASGGGQAGIETQYF
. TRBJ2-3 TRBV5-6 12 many TGTGCCAGCAGCTTGCCCGCAGATACGCAGTATTTT CASSLPADTQYF
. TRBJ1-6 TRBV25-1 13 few TGTGCCAGCAGTGACCAGGGAAATTCACCCCTCCACTTT CASSDQGNSPLHF
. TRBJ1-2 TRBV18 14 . TGTGCCAGCTCACCTACGGACCTCCCTTTCCACTACACCTTC CASSPTDLPFHYTF